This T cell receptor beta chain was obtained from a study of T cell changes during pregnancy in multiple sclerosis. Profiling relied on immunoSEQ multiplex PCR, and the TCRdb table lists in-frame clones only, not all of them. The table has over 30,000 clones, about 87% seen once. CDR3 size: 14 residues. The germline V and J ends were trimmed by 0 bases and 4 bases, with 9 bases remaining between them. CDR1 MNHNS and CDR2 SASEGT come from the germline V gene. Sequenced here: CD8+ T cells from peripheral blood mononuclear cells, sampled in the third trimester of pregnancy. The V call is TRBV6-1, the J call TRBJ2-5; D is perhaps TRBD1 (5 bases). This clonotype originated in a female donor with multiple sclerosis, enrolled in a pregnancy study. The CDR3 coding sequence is TGTGCCAGCAGTGAAGCATCCAGGGTAGAGACCCAGTACTTC. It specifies CASSEASRVETQYF.